Below, one TCR beta chain is given with its context. These data are taken from a study of blood T cell repertoires in COVID-19. The data were produced by immunoSEQ multiplex PCR, yet TCRdb's version contains in-frame clones alone and is incomplete. The table has about 300,000 clones, around 80% seen once. The germline V gene encodes CDR1 DFQATT and CDR2 SNEGSKA (reference sequence). Trimming cost V 6 bases and J 6 bases, with 12 bases left between them. The CDR3 sequence is 11 residues long. The specimen sequenced was peripheral blood. The J gene is TRBJ2-7, the V gene TRBV20-1; D possibly corresponds to TRBD2 (6 bases). This receptor was taken from a woman aged 45 to 65 with acute or convalescent COVID-19. The CDR3 coding sequence is TGCAGTGCCCAGCAGGGAGGCGAGCAGTACTTC. It specifies CSAQQGGEQYF.